What follows describes a single TCR beta chain. Germline CDR1 is SGHAT and CDR2 is FQDESV (reference sequence). This CDR3 has 16 residues. The ends lost 2 bases at V and 7 bases at J; junction bases unmatched: 7. This entry is derived from a study of response to subunit inactivated influenza vaccine. TCRdb reanalysed the RT-PCR reads using MiXCR and keeps one entry per CDR3 protein. The sample includes around 170,000 distinct CDR3 sequences, over 8.5% seen only once; the top ten take 35% to 40%. The sequenced sample was CD8+ T cells sorted from PBMCs, obtained roughly 24 months after vaccination. This receptor was obtained from a man aged 45-69 years who received an inactivated influenza vaccine. The rearrangement links TRBV11-1 to TRBJ2-1; 11 bases line up with TRBD1. The chain's CDR3 is CASSLYGQGAGNEQFF. CDR3 DNA sequence: TGTGCCAGCAGCTTATATGGACAGGGGGCGGGGAATGAGCAGTTCTTC.